The subject of this entry is one TCR beta chain. The antigen is not known. Only in-frame clones appear in the TCRdb table, and some are missing; sequencing was by immunoSEQ multiplex PCR. The sample shows around 100,000 clones, 94% of them seen only once. These data come from a study of siplizumab effects on memory and regulatory T cells. General observations from the study: Alloreactive clones mapping to unstimulated subsets formed only a minor fraction.

Germline CDR1 is MNHEY and CDR2 is SMNVEV (reference sequence). Trimming left V 0 bases short and J 0 bases short, with 12 bases between. The CDR3 runs 17 residues. The sequence was obtained from a human donor in good health. V usage is TRBV27 and J usage is TRBJ1-5; weak D call: TRBD1 (5 bases). Sequenced: non-Treg CD4+ T cells sorted from blood. The CDR3 is CASSLSGTGNSNQPQHF. In DNA form, the CDR3 reads TGTGCCAGCAGTTTATCCGGGACGGGGAATAGCAATCAGCCCCAGCATTTT.